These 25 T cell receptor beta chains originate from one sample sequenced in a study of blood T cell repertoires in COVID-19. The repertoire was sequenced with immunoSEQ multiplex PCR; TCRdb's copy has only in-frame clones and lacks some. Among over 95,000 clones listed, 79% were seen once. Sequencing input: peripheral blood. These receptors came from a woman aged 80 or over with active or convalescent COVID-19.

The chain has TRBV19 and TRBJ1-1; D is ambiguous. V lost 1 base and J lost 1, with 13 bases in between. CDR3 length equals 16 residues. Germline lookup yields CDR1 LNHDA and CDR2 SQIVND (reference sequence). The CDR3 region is CASSIGLGNPNTEAFF. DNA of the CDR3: TGTGCCAGTAGTATAGGATTGGGCAACCCGAACACTGAAGCTTTCTTT.

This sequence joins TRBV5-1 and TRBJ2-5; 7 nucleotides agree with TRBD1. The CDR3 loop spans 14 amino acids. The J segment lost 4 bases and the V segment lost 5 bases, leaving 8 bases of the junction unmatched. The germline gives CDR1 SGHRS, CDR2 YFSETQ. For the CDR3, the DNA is TGCGCCAGCAGAACCGGGACAGTGGGAGAGACCCAGTACTTC. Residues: CASRTGTVGETQYF.

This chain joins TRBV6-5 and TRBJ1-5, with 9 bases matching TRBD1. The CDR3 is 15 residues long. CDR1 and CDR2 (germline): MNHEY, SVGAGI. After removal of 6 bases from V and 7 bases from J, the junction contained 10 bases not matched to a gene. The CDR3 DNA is TGTGCCAGCAGGCCCCCGGGACAGGGCTGGCAGCCCCAGCATTTT. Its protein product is CASRPPGQGWQPQHF.

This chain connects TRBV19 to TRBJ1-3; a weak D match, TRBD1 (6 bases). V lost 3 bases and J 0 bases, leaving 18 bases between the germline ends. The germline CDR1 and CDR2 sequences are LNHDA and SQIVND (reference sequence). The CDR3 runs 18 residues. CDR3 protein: CASSIRPRQEISGNTIYF. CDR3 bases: TGTGCCAGTAGTATCCGTCCCAGACAGGAGATCTCTGGAAACACCATATATTTT.

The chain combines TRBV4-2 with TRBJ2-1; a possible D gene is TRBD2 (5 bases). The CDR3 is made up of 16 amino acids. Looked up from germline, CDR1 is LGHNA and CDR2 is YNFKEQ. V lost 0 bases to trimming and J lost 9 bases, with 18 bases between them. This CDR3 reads CASSQELRGWGSEQFF. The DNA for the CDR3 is TGTGCCAGCAGCCAAGAATTACGGGGTTGGGGATCTGAGCAGTTCTTC.

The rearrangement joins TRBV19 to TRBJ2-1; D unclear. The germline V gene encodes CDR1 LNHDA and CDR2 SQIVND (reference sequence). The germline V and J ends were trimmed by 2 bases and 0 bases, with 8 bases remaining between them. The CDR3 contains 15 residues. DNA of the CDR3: TGTGCCAGTAGTATATCTACGAGCTCCTACAATGAGCAGTTCTTC. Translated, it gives CASSISTSSYNEQFF.

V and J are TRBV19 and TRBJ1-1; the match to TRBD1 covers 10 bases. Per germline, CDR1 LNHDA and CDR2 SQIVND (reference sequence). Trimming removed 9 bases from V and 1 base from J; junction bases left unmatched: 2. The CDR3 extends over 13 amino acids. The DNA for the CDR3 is TGTGCCAGCCGGGACAGGGGGAACACTGAAGCTTTCTTT. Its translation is CASRDRGNTEAFF.

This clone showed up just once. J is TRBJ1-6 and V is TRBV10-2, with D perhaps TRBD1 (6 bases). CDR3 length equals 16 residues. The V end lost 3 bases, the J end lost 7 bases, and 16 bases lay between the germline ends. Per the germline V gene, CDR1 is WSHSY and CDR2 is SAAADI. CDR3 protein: CASSEGRGRKNSPLHF. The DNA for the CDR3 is TGCGCCAGCAGTGAAGGGCGGGGGCGGAAGAATTCACCCCTCCACTTT.

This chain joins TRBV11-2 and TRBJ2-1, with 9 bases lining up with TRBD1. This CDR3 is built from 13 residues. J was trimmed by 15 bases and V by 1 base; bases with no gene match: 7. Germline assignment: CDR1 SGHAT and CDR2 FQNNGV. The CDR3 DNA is TGTGCCAGCAGCTTAGGAGGGGGACAGGGACTGTTCTTC. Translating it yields CASSLGGGQGLFF. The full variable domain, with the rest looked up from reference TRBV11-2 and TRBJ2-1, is EAGVAQSPRYKIIEKRQSVAFWCNPISGHATLYWYQQILGQGPKLLIQFQNNGVVDDSQLPKDRFSAERLKGVDSTLKIQPAKLEDSAVYLCASSLGGGQGLFFGPGTRLTVL.

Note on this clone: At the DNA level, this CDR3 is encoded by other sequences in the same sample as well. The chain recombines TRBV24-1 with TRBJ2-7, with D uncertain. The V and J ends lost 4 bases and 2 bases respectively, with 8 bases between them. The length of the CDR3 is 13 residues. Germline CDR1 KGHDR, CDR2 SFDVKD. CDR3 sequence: CATSDPVTYEQYF. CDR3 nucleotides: TGTGCCACCAGTGACCCAGTCACCTACGAGCAGTACTTC.

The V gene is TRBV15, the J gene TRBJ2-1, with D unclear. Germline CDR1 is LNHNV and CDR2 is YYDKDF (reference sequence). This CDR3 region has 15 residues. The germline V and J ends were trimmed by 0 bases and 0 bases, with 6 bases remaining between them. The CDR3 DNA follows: TGTGCCACCAGCAGAGATGGCTTCTCCTACAATGAGCAGTTCTTC. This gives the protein CATSRDGFSYNEQFF. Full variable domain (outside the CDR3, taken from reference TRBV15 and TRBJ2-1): DAMVIQNPRYQVTQFGKPVTLSCSQTLNHNVMYWYQQKSSQAPKLLFHYYDKDFNNEADTPDNFQSRRPNTSFCFLDIRSPGLGDTAMYLCATSRDGFSYNEQFFGPGTRLTVL.

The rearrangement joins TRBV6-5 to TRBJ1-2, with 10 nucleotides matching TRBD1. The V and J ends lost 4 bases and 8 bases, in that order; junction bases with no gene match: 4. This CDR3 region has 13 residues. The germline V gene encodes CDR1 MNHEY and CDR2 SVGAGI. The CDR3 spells CASSFGTGVGYTF. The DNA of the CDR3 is TGTGCCAGCAGTTTCGGGACAGGGGTCGGCTACACCTTC.

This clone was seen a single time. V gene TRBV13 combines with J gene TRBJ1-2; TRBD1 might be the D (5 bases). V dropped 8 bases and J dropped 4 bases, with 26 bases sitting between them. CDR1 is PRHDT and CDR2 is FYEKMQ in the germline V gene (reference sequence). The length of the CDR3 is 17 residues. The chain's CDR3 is CASGRPTGGVSGYGYTF. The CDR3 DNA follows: TGTGCCAGCGGGCGTCCGACCGGGGGGGTTTCGGGCTATGGCTACACCTTC.

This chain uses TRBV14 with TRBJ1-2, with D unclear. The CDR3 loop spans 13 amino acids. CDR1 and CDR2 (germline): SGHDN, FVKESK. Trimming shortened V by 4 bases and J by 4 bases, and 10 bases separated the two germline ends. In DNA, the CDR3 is TGTGCCAGCAGCCGTCAACTAGCCTATGGCTACACCTTC. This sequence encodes CASSRQLAYGYTF.

The CDR3 is CASSRQGSLMNTEAFF. CDR3 nucleotide sequence: TGTGCCAGCAGCCGACAGGGGTCCCTCATGAACACTGAAGCTTTCTTT. The V call is TRBV2, the J call TRBJ1-1; 8 bases agree with TRBD1. The CDR3 contains 16 residues. V lost 6 bases, J lost 0 bases, and 9 bases stayed unmatched. Germline V gene data show CDR1 as SNHLY and CDR2 as FYNNEI. The whole variable domain, remainder taken from reference TRBV2 and TRBJ1-1, is EPEVTQTPSHQVTQMGQEVILRCVPISNHLYFYWYRQILGQKVEFLVSFYNNEISEKSEIFDDQFSVERPDGSNFTLKIRSTKLEDSAMYFCASSRQGSLMNTEAFFGQGTRLTVV.

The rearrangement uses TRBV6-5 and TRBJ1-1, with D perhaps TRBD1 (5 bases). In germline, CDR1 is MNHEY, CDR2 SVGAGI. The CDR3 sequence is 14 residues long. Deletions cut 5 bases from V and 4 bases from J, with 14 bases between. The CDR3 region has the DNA TGTGCCAGCAGTCCCCTTGGGAGGGGCACTGAAGCTTTCTTT. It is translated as CASSPLGRGTEAFF.

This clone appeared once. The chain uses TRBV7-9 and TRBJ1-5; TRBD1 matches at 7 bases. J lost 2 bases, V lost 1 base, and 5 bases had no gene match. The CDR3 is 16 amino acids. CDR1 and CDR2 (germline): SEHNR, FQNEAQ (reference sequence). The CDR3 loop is CASSLEGARGNQPQHF. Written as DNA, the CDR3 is TGTGCCAGCAGCTTAGAGGGGGCACGGGGCAATCAGCCCCAGCATTTT.

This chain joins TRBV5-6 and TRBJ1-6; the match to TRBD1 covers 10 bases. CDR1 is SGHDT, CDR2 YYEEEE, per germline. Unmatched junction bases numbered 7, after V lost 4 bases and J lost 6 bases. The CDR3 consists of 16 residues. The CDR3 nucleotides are TGTGCCAGCAGCGACGCTGGACAGGGGGGTAATTCACCCCTCCACTTT. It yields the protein CASSDAGQGGNSPLHF.

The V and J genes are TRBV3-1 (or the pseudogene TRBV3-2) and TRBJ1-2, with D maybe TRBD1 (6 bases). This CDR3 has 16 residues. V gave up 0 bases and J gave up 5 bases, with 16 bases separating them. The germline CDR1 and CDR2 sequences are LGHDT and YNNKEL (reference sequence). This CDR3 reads CASSQDPGGWSYGYTF. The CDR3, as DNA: TGTGCCAGCAGCCAAGATCCGGGGGGCTGGTCTTATGGCTACACCTTC.

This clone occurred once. As DNA, the CDR3 is TGTGCCAGCAGCAATCTAGCGGGAGGGGTCTACAATGAGCAGTTCTTC. It translates to CASSNLAGGVYNEQFF. The chain joins TRBV9 to TRBJ2-1; TRBD2 agrees at 12 bases. The CDR3 is 16 amino acids. CDR1 and CDR2 from the germline V gene are SGDLS and YYNGEE. V dropped 4 bases and J dropped 3; count of bases not matched to a gene: 5.

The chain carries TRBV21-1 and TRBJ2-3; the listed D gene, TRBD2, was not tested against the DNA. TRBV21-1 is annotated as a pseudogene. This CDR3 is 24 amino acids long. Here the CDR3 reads CASSKDAGQGPSGLARGRTDTQYF. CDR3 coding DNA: TGTGCCAGCAGCAAAGACGCGGGACAGGGCCCTTCGGGACTAGCGAGAGGTCGCACAGATACGCAGTATTTT.

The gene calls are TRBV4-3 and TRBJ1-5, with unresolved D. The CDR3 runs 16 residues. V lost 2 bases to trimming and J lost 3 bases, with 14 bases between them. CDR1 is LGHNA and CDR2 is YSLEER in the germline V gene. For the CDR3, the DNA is TGCGCCAGCAGCCAAAAGACGGATGCGGACAATCAGCCCCAGCATTTT. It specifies CASSQKTDADNQPQHF.

The CDR3 nucleotides read TGTGCCTGGAGTGGACAGTCTGGAAACACCATATATTTT. It codes for CAWSGQSGNTIYF. J is TRBJ1-3 and V is TRBV30; weak D call: TRBD1 (5 bases). This CDR3 comprises 13 residues. Germline CDR1 reads GTSNPN; CDR2 reads SVGIG (reference sequence). V shed 1 base and J shed 1 base, with 5 bases lying between them. Based on the CDR3 plus reference TRBV30 and TRBJ1-3, the full variable domain is SQTIHQWPATLVQPVGSPLSLECTVEGTSNPNLYWYRQAAGRGLQLLFYSVGIGQISSEVPQNLSASRPQDRQFILSSKKLLLSDSGFYLCAWSGQSGNTIYFGEGSWLTVV.

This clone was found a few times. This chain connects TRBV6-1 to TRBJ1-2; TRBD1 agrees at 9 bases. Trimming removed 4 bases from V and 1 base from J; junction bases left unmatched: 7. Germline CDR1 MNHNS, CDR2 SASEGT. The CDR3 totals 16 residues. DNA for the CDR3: TGTGCCAGCAGTGTAGGGACAGGGTCCTTTAACTATGGCTACACCTTC. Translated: CASSVGTGSFNYGYTF.

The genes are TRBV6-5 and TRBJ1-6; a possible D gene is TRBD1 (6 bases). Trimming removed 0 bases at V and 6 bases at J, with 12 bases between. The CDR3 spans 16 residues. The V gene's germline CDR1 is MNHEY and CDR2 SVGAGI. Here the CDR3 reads CASSYSAGQTNSPLHF. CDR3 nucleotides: TGTGCCAGCAGTTACTCTGCAGGACAGACTAATTCACCCCTCCACTTT.